The clone carrying this T cell receptor (beta chain) was observed a handful of times. The germline CDR1 and CDR2 sequences are DFQATT and SNEGSKA (reference sequence). The CDR3 runs 14 residues. The ends lost 3 bases at V and 6 bases at J; junction bases unmatched: 10. This sample was included in a study of regulatory T cells in long-lasting Graves disease. According to the study, TCR beta libraries were built with iRepertoire HTBI primers and CDR3-region Arm-PCR. TCRdb passed the multiplex PCR reads through MiXCR, listing each CDR3 protein once. Among 500,000 or so distinct CDR3 sequences listed, roughly a sixth were seen once. The time point here: newly diagnosed GD, antithyroid drugs for less than 3 months. The TCR library was made from RNA that had been extracted from PBMCs in TRIzol. The sample was also linked to a second study, of T cells in Graves' hyperthyroidism and ophthalmopathy.

This specimen consisted of peripheral blood mononuclear cells (PBMCs), obtained at new diagnosis, from a patient treated with antithyroid drugs. This chain joins TRBV20-1 and TRBJ2-7, with 8 bases fitting TRBD1. The clonotype originates from a woman aged 40-65 years with Graves disease. CDR3 nucleotide sequence: TGCAGTGCTAGCTGGACAGGGCTCTTTGTCGAGCAGTACTTC. Protein sequence: CSASWTGLFVEQYF.